The 25 T cell receptor beta chains below were found in one sample sequenced in a study of T cell repertoires in cytomegalovirus infection (dated by TCRdb to the late 2010s). TCRdb shows the sequencer as Illumina HiSeq 1500. The public reads were quality trimmed at Q25 with fastp and then assembled into clones with MiXCR by TCRdb, keeping productive beta chains. Entries that share a CDR3 protein sequence are merged under the most common genes and DNA. The sample table holds roughly 250,000 distinct CDR3 sequences, of which roughly 22% were seen once. Approximately 18% of the sample rests with the top ten. Sequenced input: CD8+ T cells from PBMCs. The receptors derive from a human donor in good health (CMV status not recorded). Some clones in this sample may be carry-over from other donors' samples.

The chain recombines TRBV6-5 with TRBJ2-5; a possible D gene is TRBD2 (5 bases). V shed 0 bases and J shed 5 bases, with 7 bases lying between them. The germline V gene encodes CDR1 MNHEY and CDR2 SVGAGI. CDR3 length: 13 residues. CDR3 amino acids: CASSYSLGETQYF. In nucleotides, the CDR3 is TGTGCCAGCAGTTACTCACTAGGGGAGACCCAGTACTTC.

This clonotype has a count of ten or more. The chain is built from TRBV24-1 and TRBJ2-5, with D tentatively TRBD2 (6 bases). The germline CDR1 and CDR2 sequences are KGHDR and SFDVKD. The CDR3 runs 15 residues. Trimming left V 5 bases short and J 4 bases short, with 16 bases between. This CDR3 is CATSVGGMDGETQYF. The CDR3 DNA follows: TGTGCCACCAGTGTCGGAGGGATGGACGGAGAGACCCAGTACTTC.

This clonotype has a handful of counts. The chain combines TRBV5-1 with TRBJ2-5, with 7 bases aligning to TRBD1. Germline values: CDR1 SGHRS, CDR2 YFSETQ. V trimming: 6 bases; J trimming: 5 bases; junction bases outside the gene matches: 10. The CDR3 length is 14 residues. The CDR3 DNA is TGCGCCAGCAAGGCAGGACAGGAGGTGGAGACCCAGTACTTC. Encoded protein: CASKAGQEVETQYF.

The chain carries TRBV7-9 and TRBJ2-1; D remains ambiguous. This CDR3 is 13 amino acids long. CDR1 SEHNR and CDR2 FQNEAQ come from the germline V gene (reference sequence). V lost 4 bases, J lost 6 bases, and 10 bases lay in between. Here the CDR3 reads CASSSPFPNEQFF. DNA of the CDR3: TGTGCCAGCAGCTCCCCCTTCCCCAATGAGCAGTTCTTC.

The chain employs TRBV10-3 and TRBJ1-2; D not certain. V was clipped by 0 bases and J by 2 bases, with 7 bases between them. The CDR3 length is 14 residues. CDR1 and CDR2 (germline): ENHRY, SYGVKD. The CDR3 sequence: CAISESSGNYGYTF. The DNA for the CDR3 is TGTGCCATCAGTGAGTCGAGTGGGAACTATGGCTACACCTTC.

This clonotype came up many times. J is TRBJ1-4 and V is TRBV7-8, with a weak D call TRBD1 (6 bases). The CDR3 sequence is 13 residues long. Germline loops: CDR1 SGHVS, CDR2 FQNEAQ. Trimming took 8 bases from V and 8 from J, leaving 15 bases between them. CDR3 bases: TGTGCCAGCTCGGGGGGCGCAGGAGAAAAACTGTTTTTT. Amino acids: CASSGGAGEKLFF.

The chain employs TRBV29-1 and TRBJ2-1, with TRBD2 matching over 10 bases. V was pared by 7 bases and J by 5 bases, with 11 bases of the junction left unmatched. CDR3 size: 15 residues. Per germline, CDR1 SQVTM and CDR2 ANQGSEA. The CDR3 loop is CSATPWTSGNNEQFF. The CDR3 coding sequence is TGCAGCGCTACTCCGTGGACTAGCGGAAACAATGAGCAGTTCTTC.

There are many counts of this clonotype. The genes are TRBV6-5 and TRBJ2-7; D possibly corresponds to TRBD2 (6 bases). CDR1 and CDR2 (germline): MNHEY, SVGAGI. The CDR3 is 13 amino acids. V lost 6 bases, J lost 5 bases, and 14 bases lay in between. CDR3 DNA sequence: TGTGCCAGCAGCCCCGACGGGGGAAACGAGCAGTACTTC. Its translation: CASSPDGGNEQYF.

In its sample, this clonotype was seen many times. The chain employs TRBV12-3 or TRBV12-4 and TRBJ2-2; tentative D call: TRBD2 (5 bases). V lost 7 bases, J lost 8 bases, and 11 bases lay in between. This CDR3 spans 12 amino acids. The CDR3 DNA reads as TGTGCCAGCACCGTGGGCGGGGGGGAGCTGTTTTTT. Protein: CASTVGGGELFF.

This clonotype was detected only a few times. The V and J genes are TRBV25-1 and TRBJ2-7; D could derive from TRBD1 or TRBD2 (6 bases each). CDR3 size: 15 residues. Germline V gene lookup returns CDR1 MGHDK and CDR2 SYGVNS. The germline V and J ends were trimmed by 6 bases and 0 bases, with 15 bases remaining between them. The CDR3 reads CASRQGGSPSYEQYF. The CDR3 DNA is TGTGCCAGCAGACAAGGGGGGTCTCCCTCCTACGAGCAGTACTTC.

This clonotype turned up a few times. The gene calls are TRBV7-2 and TRBJ2-7; 7 bases are a match to TRBD1. Looked up from germline, CDR1 is SGHTA and CDR2 is FQGNSA. V lost 5 bases, J lost 1 base, and 8 bases stayed unmatched. The CDR3 consists of 15 residues. CDR3 residues: CASSLETGLSYEQYF. For the CDR3, the DNA is TGTGCCAGCAGCCTAGAGACAGGGTTGTCCTACGAGCAGTACTTC.

Many counts were recorded for this clonotype. The rearrangement links TRBV12-3 or TRBV12-4 to TRBJ2-1; D call uncertain. The ends were cut back, 1 base at V and 1 base at J, with 8 bases in the middle. This CDR3 spans 15 amino acids. CDR3 DNA sequence: TGTGCCAGCAGTTTAGGTCTGATTTCCTACAATGAGCAGTTCTTC. The encoded protein is CASSLGLISYNEQFF.

This clonotype was observed once. The V gene is TRBV4-1, the J gene TRBJ1-2, with 9 bases matching TRBD1. This CDR3 has 15 amino acids. J lost 6 bases, V lost 3 bases, and 8 bases had no gene match. In germline, CDR1 is MGHRA, CDR2 YSYEKL. The CDR3 DNA follows: TGCGCCAGCAGCCACCTAACAGGGGGCTTAGATGGCTACACCTTC. This gives the protein CASSHLTGGLDGYTF.

This clonotype was seen a few times. The rearrangement joins TRBV29-1 to TRBJ2-3, with 13 bases matching TRBD2. The CDR3 is 18 amino acids. Germline-derived CDR1 and CDR2 are SQVTM and ANQGSEA. The J segment lost 2 bases and the V segment lost 1 base, leaving 9 bases of the junction unmatched. The CDR3 DNA reads TGCAGCGTTGAAGGTACCTGGGGACTAGCGGGGCCCACAGATACGCAGTATTTT. Residues: CSVEGTWGLAGPTDTQYF.

This chain joins TRBV7-9 and TRBJ2-5, with a possible D match to TRBD1 (6 bases). The ends were cut back, 5 bases at V and 7 bases at J, with 26 bases in the middle. CDR3 length: 17 amino acids. The germline gives CDR1 SEHNR, CDR2 FQNEAQ (reference sequence). The CDR3 loop reads CASSDGTPRASSGTQYF. The CDR3 DNA reads as TGTGCCAGCAGCGACGGGACACCCAGGGCCTCAAGTGGGACCCAGTACTTC.

The chain carries TRBV6-8 and TRBJ2-1, with 14 positions matching TRBD2. After removal of 1 base from V and 3 bases from J, the junction contained 8 bases not matched to a gene. The CDR3 covers 19 residues. CDR1 is MNHGY and CDR2 is SAAAGT in the germline V gene. CDR3 protein: CASSYLTSGGALGYNEQFF. The CDR3, as DNA: TGTGCCAGCAGTTACTTGACTAGCGGGGGGGCACTCGGCTACAATGAGCAGTTCTTC.

The chain is built from TRBV9 and TRBJ2-1; perhaps TRBD2 as D (7 bases). Trimming shortened V by 0 bases and J by 8 bases, and 18 bases separated the two germline ends. CDR3 length: 16 residues. Germline V gives CDR1 SGDLS, CDR2 YYNGEE. This chain's CDR3 is CASSVEGGANNDEQFF. The CDR3 coding sequence is TGTGCCAGCAGCGTAGAAGGGGGGGCTAATAACGATGAGCAGTTCTTC. Full variable domain (missing parts from reference TRBV9 and TRBJ2-1): DSGVTQTPKHLITATGQRVTLRCSPRSGDLSVYWYQQSLDQGLQFLIQYYNGEERAKGNILERFSAQQFPDLHSELNLSSLELGDSALYFCASSVEGGANNDEQFFGPGTRLTVL.

This clonotype was counted between two and nine times. The chain carries TRBV7-9 and TRBJ1-1; D may be TRBD1 (5 bases). The CDR3 has 15 residues. Trimming took 4 bases from V and 2 from J, leaving 14 bases between them. Germline V lookup: CDR1 SEHNR, CDR2 FQNEAQ (reference sequence). DNA for the CDR3: TGTGCCAGCAGCTCCAACCGGGACCTTAACACTGAAGCTTTCTTT. Its protein product is CASSSNRDLNTEAFF.

V gene TRBV7-9 combines with J gene TRBJ1-1; 8 bases map to TRBD1. Germline V lookup: CDR1 SEHNR, CDR2 FQNEAQ (reference sequence). Trimming took 0 bases from V and 0 from J; bases not matched to a gene: 12. This CDR3 has 19 residues. CDR3 protein: CASSLASTGVAPMNTEAFF. The DNA of the CDR3 is TGTGCCAGCAGCTTAGCTTCGACAGGGGTTGCCCCCATGAACACTGAAGCTTTCTTT.

Points on this clonotype: This may stem from a read error, because a much larger clone lies one nucleotide away. This chain connects TRBV12-3 or TRBV12-4 to TRBJ2-1, with D perhaps TRBD1 (5 bases). This CDR3 spans 15 amino acids. CDR3 amino acids: CTSSSYRPSYNEQFF. The CDR3 coding sequence is TGTACCAGCAGTTCCTACAGGCCCTCCTACAATGAGCAGTTCTTC.

The sample holds a few counts of this clonotype. CDR3 sequence: CSARDRYQTDTQYF. The CDR3 nucleotides are TGCAGTGCTAGAGATCGATATCAGACAGATACGCAGTATTTT. This sequence joins TRBV20-1 and TRBJ2-3; D gene unclear. V dropped 0 bases and J dropped 3 bases, with 10 bases sitting between them. CDR1 and CDR2 (germline): DFQATT, SNEGSKA (reference sequence). This CDR3 region has 14 residues.

The J gene is TRBJ2-3, the V gene TRBV2; 7 bases fit TRBD2. V was clipped by 1 base and J by 2 bases; unmatched bases: 21. This CDR3 is 21 amino acids long. Germline V gene sequence: CDR1 SNHLY, CDR2 FYNNEI. The CDR3 DNA reads as TGTGCCAGCAGTGAAGAGGGGTCGGGGGGTCTAATAATATCCCCCACAGATACGCAGTATTTT. This sequence encodes CASSEEGSGGLIISPTDTQYF. The variable domain in full, with the rest retrieved from reference TRBV2 and TRBJ2-3, is EPEVTQTPSHQVTQMGQEVILRCVPISNHLYFYWYRQILGQKVEFLVSFYNNEISEKSEIFDDQFSVERPDGSNFTLKIRSTKLEDSAMYFCASSEEGSGGLIISPTDTQYFGPGTRLTVL.

This sequence joins TRBV2 and TRBJ2-5; a weak D match, TRBD2 (7 bases). The CDR3 has 13 residues. Germline CDR1 reads SNHLY; CDR2 reads FYNNEI. Between the trimmed V and J ends, which lost 5 bases and 5 bases, there was a span of 12 bases. CDR3 in DNA: TGTGCCAGCAGTATCGGGGGGCTTGAGACCCAGTACTTC. Encoded protein: CASSIGGLETQYF.

This clonotype is medium-sized (0.01 to 0.1%) in the sample. This sequence joins TRBV7-8 and TRBJ2-1; D ambiguous. Between the trimmed V and J ends, which lost 6 bases and 4 bases, there was a span of 7 bases. CDR3 length: 12 residues. Germline CDR1 is SGHVS and CDR2 is FQNEAQ. CDR3 residues: CASSIMYNEQFF. Written as DNA, the CDR3 is TGTGCCAGCAGTATAATGTACAATGAGCAGTTCTTC.

This clonotype has at least ten counts. J is TRBJ1-1 and V is TRBV7-8; weak D call: TRBD1 (5 bases). V was clipped by 5 bases and J by 2 bases, with 12 bases between them. This CDR3 is 14 amino acids long. The germline V gene encodes CDR1 SGHVS and CDR2 FQNEAQ. This chain's CDR3 is CASSPEGTNTEAFF. The CDR3 nucleotides are TGTGCCAGCAGCCCCGAGGGGACCAACACTGAAGCTTTCTTT. Drawing the rest from reference TRBV7-8 and TRBJ1-1, the complete variable domain is GAGVSQSPRYKVAKRGQDVALRCDPISGHVSLFWYQQALGQGPEFLTYFQNEAQLDKSGLPSDRFFAERPEGSVSTLKIQRTQQEDSAVYLCASSPEGTNTEAFFGQGTRLTVV.